These 14 T cell receptor beta chains were sequenced from one sample in a study of tumor-infiltrating lymphocytes in primary liver carcinoma. The input was 500 ng total RNA; TCR beta cDNA was made from it with a constant-region primer. Libraries for TCR beta were built through three nested multiplex PCR rounds, which together made up a slightly modified ARM-PCR procedure. Two initial PCR rounds of around 10 cycles each paired TRBV1-TRBV30 forward primers with a C-beta reverse primer. TCRdb re-analysed the multiplex PCR reads in MiXCR, keeping a single row per CDR3 protein. The table records 44,000 or so distinct CDR3 sequences, over 65% of them present only once. Without any cell sorting, 20-30 mg of bulk tissue yielded co-extracted RNA and DNA. The sample consisted of liver tumor tissue from sampling region 5. Noted subset: tumor region T5, tumor centre. These TCRs come from a man between 40 and 49 years old with primary liver carcinoma and hepatitis B virus infection.

With regard to this clonotype: One end of the junction does not line up with germline, which may come from a read error. The chain combines TRBV4-2 with TRBJ2-5; D ambiguous. This CDR3 comprises 15 residues. Germline V gene lookup returns CDR1 LGHNA and CDR2 YNFKEQ. This CDR3 is CASNQDFRAQVTQYF. The CDR3 nucleotides read TGTGCCAGCAACCAAGATTTCCGGGCCCAAGTGACCCAGTACTTC.

This clonotype was seen only a few times. CDR3 loop: CAWRGLRTGELFF. The CDR3, as DNA: TGTGCCTGGCGGGGGCTCCGCACCGGGGAGCTGTTTTTT. V is TRBV30 and J is TRBJ2-2; the D call may be TRBD1 or TRBD2 (6 bases each). Germline V gives CDR1 GTSNPN, CDR2 SVGIG (reference sequence). This CDR3 is 13 amino acids long. V lost 5 bases, J lost 4 bases, and 11 bases lay in between.

This clonotype was seen at least ten times. The chain links TRBV6-1 to TRBJ2-5; D is uncertain. This CDR3 region has 12 residues. CDR1 is MNHNS, CDR2 SASEGT, per germline. V was shortened by 4 bases and J by 2 bases, with 5 bases between the two germline ends. CDR3 amino acids: CASSVVQETQYF. The CDR3 DNA reads as TGTGCCAGCAGTGTTGTTCAAGAGACCCAGTACTTC.

This clonotype is judged medium-sized. The chain is built from TRBV11-2 and TRBJ2-7, with TRBD2 matching over 12 bases. The CDR3 extends over 15 amino acids. V trimming: 6 bases; J trimming: 7 bases; junction bases outside the gene matches: 10. CDR1 and CDR2 (germline): SGHAT, FQNNGV. The CDR3 coding sequence is TGTGCCAGCAGTGCTAGCGGGAGGGCCCTAGAAGAGCAGTACTTC. Protein sequence: CASSASGRALEEQYF. Full variable domain (remainder filled in from reference TRBV11-2 and TRBJ2-7): EAGVAQSPRYKIIEKRQSVAFWCNPISGHATLYWYQQILGQGPKLLIQFQNNGVVDDSQLPKDRFSAERLKGVDSTLKIQPAKLEDSAVYLCASSASGRALEEQYFGPGTRLTVT.

This chain joins TRBV5-1 and TRBJ1-2; D is unclear. The CDR3 has 14 residues. Germline loops: CDR1 SGHRS, CDR2 YFSETQ. Trimming pared 0 bases from V and 4 bases from J, leaving 10 bases between. CDR3 sequence reads: CASSLAQPVYGYTF. In DNA, the CDR3 is TGCGCCAGCAGCTTGGCACAGCCCGTCTATGGCTACACCTTC.

Comments on this clonotype: An end of the junction differs from the germline gene, which may be a read error. The chain combines TRBV5-5 with TRBJ1-5; perhaps TRBD1 as D (6 bases). Germline V gene sequence: CDR1 SGHKS, CDR2 YYEKEE (reference sequence). CDR3 length: 15 residues. CDR3 DNA sequence: TGTGCCAGTAGCTTGAGGGGGGGTTACAATCAGACCCAGCATTTT. It yields the protein CASSLRGGYNQTQHF.

This clonotype was observed once. The chain has TRBV6-5 and TRBJ2-6, with 8 bases identical to TRBD1. The CDR3 has 18 amino acids. J was trimmed by 2 bases and V by 9 bases; bases with no gene match: 15. CDR1 is MNHEY and CDR2 is SVGAGI in the germline V gene. CDR3 DNA: TGTGCCAGTAATCTTTGGACAGGGATGAAAACTGGGGCCAACGTCCTGACTTTC. It yields the protein CASNLWTGMKTGANVLTF.

This clonotype is medium-sized within its sample. The rearrangement uses TRBV11-2 and TRBJ2-4; D is undetermined. This CDR3 region has 13 residues. CDR1 is SGHAT, CDR2 FQNNGV, per germline. V gave up 3 bases and J gave up 8 bases, with 11 bases separating them. The CDR3 loop is CASSFYGVDIQYF. The CDR3 nucleotides read TGTGCCAGCAGCTTTTACGGTGTGGACATTCAGTACTTC.

This clonotype was recorded at least ten times. This sequence joins TRBV28 and TRBJ2-7, with D possibly being TRBD2 (7 bases). V was cut by 2 bases and J by 5 bases, with 16 bases left in between. In germline, CDR1 is MDHEN, CDR2 SYDVKM. The CDR3 extends over 15 amino acids. The chain's CDR3 is CASSLRGGWRDEQYF. For the CDR3, the DNA is TGTGCCAGCAGTTTAAGGGGGGGCTGGAGGGACGAGCAGTACTTC.

Concerning this clonotype: A much larger clone differs by one base, so this may be a read error. This CDR3 fails to terminate in the conserved phenylalanine or tryptophan, so it likely reflects a read error. The CDR3 spells CASSQTTLVDTQYS. As DNA, the CDR3 is TGTGCCAGCAGTCAGACTACCCTTGTGGATACGCAGTATTCT. The rearrangement joins TRBV6-5 to TRBJ2-3; a weak D match, TRBD2 (5 bases). The V gene's germline CDR1 is MNHEY and CDR2 SVGAGI. The ends were cut back, 5 bases at V and 6 bases at J, with 15 bases in the middle. This CDR3 is 14 amino acids long.

About this clonotype: The conserved final phenylalanine or tryptophan is absent from the CDR3, which likely points to a read error. The chain links TRBV6-5 to TRBJ2-1; perhaps D is TRBD1 or TRBD2 (5 bases each). The CDR3 length is 14 residues. Germline V gene data show CDR1 as MNHEY and CDR2 as SVGAGI. This chain's CDR3 is CTSGPLGQSNEQFL. The CDR3 nucleotides read TGTACCAGCGGACCGCTTGGACAATCCAATGAGCAGTTCCTC.

Concerning this clonotype: Possible read error: a much larger clone is one base away. Likely a read error: the CDR3 ends without its conserved phenylalanine or tryptophan. V gene TRBV20-1 combines with J gene TRBJ2-7, with 11 nucleotides matching TRBD1. Germline CDR1 DFQATT, CDR2 SNEGSKA (reference sequence). The CDR3 length is 15 residues. J gave up 6 bases and V 5 bases, and 12 bases lay outside the gene matches. CDR3 in amino acids: CSAALGTGGVGEQYL. The CDR3 region has the DNA TGCAGTGCTGCGCTCGGGACAGGGGGGGTAGGCGAGCAGTACCTC.

This clonotype showed up just a few times. V is TRBV25-1 and J is TRBJ2-7; 9 positions match TRBD2. Germline CDR1 is MGHDK and CDR2 is SYGVNS. CDR3 length equals 16 residues. Trimming at V came to 3 bases and at J to 4 bases, leaving 10 bases not matched to a gene. The CDR3 loop is CASSEGSGSPFYEQYF. The CDR3 DNA reads TGTGCCAGCAGTGAGGGTAGCGGGAGCCCTTTTTACGAGCAGTACTTC.

On this clonotype: This CDR3 is missing its conserved last phenylalanine or tryptophan, likely due to a read error. The DNA is omitted, as the CDR3 cannot be located on it reliably, and the CDR3 follows TCRdb's listing. CDR3 amino acids: CSVRAGTGNYGYTC. J is TRBJ1-2 and V is TRBV29-1; TRBD1, the table's D call, was not compared with the DNA. The CDR3 has 14 amino acids, counting both end residues. Germline V CDR1 and CDR2: SQVTM, ANQGSEA.